The T cell receptor (beta chain) described here comes from a study of blood T cell repertoires in COVID-19. Enrolled during active infection, Seattle patients were then followed longitudinally. Study processing details: Counts of nucleated cells, estimated from reference gene primer amplification, were obtained. The method was immunoSEQ multiplex PCR; TCRdb's version includes in-frame clones alone and lacks a portion of them. The V and J calls and clone size come from that table; D and trimming were worked out from the DNA. The sample records tens of thousands of clones, more than 65% being singletons. The origin of this receptor is a man aged 65 to 85 with COVID-19, enrolled during active disease. Sequenced: peripheral blood.

The CDR3 region has the DNA TGTGCCAGCAGTGAAGTCGGTCAAGAGACCCAGTACTTC. Protein product: CASSEVGQETQYF. The gene calls are TRBV6-1 and TRBJ2-5; no firm D call. Germline CDR1 and CDR2: MNHNS and SASEGT. This CDR3 is 13 amino acids long. V shed 1 base and J shed 2 bases, with 5 bases lying between them.